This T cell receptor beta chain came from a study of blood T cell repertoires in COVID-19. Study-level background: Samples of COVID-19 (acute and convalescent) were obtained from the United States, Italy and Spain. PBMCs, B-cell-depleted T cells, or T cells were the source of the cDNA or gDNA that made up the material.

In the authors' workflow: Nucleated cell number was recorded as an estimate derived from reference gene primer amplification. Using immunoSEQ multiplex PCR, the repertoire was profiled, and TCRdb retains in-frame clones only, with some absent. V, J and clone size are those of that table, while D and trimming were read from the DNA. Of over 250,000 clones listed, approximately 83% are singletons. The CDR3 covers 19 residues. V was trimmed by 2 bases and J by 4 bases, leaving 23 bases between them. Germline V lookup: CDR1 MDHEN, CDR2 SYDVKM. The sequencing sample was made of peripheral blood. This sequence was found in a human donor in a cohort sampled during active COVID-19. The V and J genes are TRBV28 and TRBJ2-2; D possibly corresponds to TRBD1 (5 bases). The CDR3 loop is CASSLRGLAQISGTGELFF. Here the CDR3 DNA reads TGTGCCAGCAGTTTAAGGGGCTTAGCTCAAATTTCGGGCACCGGGGAGCTGTTTTTT.